This T cell receptor (beta chain) was retrieved from a study of shared clonotypes between healthy human individuals. Across the study: Donors, aged 18 to 49, were a couple of women and three men. Three plates each covered CD4 naive and memory; CD8 naive two, CD8 memory one. General study points: The naive CD4 repertoires of several donors were compared, and around 5.1% of clonotypes were shared.

This CDR3 has 16 amino acids. V dropped 0 bases and J dropped 10; count of bases not matched to a gene: 9. The germline V gene has CDR1 MDHEN and CDR2 SYDVKM. CD4+ cells yielded CD45RA+ naive and CD45RA-negative memory subsets. With regard to this clone: No antigen is known for it.

Assay: immunoSEQ multiplex PCR; the TCRdb copy retains only in-frame clones and omits some. The sample has 550,000 to 800,000 clones; over 65% are singletons. The source of this sequence is a young woman in good health. This chain links TRBV28 with TRBJ1-6; 7 bases are shared with TRBD1. The sequenced material came from memory CD4+ T cells sorted from blood. The subset is: CD45RA-negative fraction. The CDR3 DNA reads TGTGCCAGCAGTTTATGGGCACAGGGGAACGGCTCACCCCTCCACTTT. Protein: CASSLWAQGNGSPLHF.